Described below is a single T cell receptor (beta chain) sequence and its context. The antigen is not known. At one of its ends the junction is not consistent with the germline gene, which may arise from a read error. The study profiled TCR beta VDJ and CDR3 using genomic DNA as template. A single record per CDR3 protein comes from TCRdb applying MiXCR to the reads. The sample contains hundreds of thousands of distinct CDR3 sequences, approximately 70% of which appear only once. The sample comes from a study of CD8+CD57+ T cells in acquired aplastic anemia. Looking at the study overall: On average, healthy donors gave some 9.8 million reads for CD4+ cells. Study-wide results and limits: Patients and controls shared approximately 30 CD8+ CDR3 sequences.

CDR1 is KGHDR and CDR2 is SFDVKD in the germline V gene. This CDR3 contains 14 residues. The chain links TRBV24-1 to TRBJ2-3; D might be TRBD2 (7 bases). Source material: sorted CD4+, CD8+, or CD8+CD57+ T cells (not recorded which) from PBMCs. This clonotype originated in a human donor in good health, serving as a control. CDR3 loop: CASSYKGGTDTQYF. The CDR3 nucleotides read TGTGCCAGCAGTTACAAGGGGGGGACAGATACGCAGTATTTT.